The rows below give T cell receptor beta chains drawn from one sample of a study of cytomegalovirus exposure and HLA in healthy donors. Using immunoSEQ multiplex PCR, the repertoire was profiled, and TCRdb retains in-frame clones only, with some absent. In the table there are about 89,000 clones, roughly 69% of which are singletons. Sequenced input: PBMCs. The receptors originated from a woman in her twenties or thirties in good health and CMV-seronegative. Each CDR3 is given with its conserved first and last residue. The D gene is left open where the match is weak. Size is omitted from some rows. Given values are once, few, many or a class for expanded clones.

clone size: NA; J gene: TRBJ2-3; V gene: TRBV7-2; D gene: TRBD2; CDR3 DNA: TGTGCCAGCAGCTTTGGGGGGGCAGATACGCAGTATTTT; CDR3 protein: CASSFGGADTQYF
clone size: NA; J gene: TRBJ2-5; V gene: TRBV6-1; D gene: TRBD2; CDR3 DNA: TGTGCCAGCAGTGGGAGCGGGGTGGAGACCCAGTACTTC; CDR3 protein: CASSGSGVETQYF
clone size: NA; J gene: TRBJ1-6; V gene: TRBV19; D gene: NA; CDR3 DNA: TGTGCCAGTAGTATCCAGGGCTTGGATAATTCACCCCTCCACTTT; CDR3 protein: CASSIQGLDNSPLHF
clone size: NA; J gene: TRBJ2-7; V gene: TRBV13; D gene: TRBD1; CDR3 DNA: TGTGCCAGCAGCGGTGAAGGACAGGGAATATACGAGCAGTACTTC; CDR3 protein: CASSGEGQGIYEQYF
clone size: NA; J gene: TRBJ2-7; V gene: TRBV30; D gene: NA; CDR3 DNA: TGTGCCTGGCTCCGGAGACCCTCCTACGAGCAGTACTTC; CDR3 protein: CAWLRRPSYEQYF
clone size: few; J gene: TRBJ1-5; V gene: TRBV10-3; D gene: TRBD1; CDR3 DNA: TGTGCCATCAGGCCCGGGACAGGGGTGAATCAGCCCCAGCATTTT; CDR3 protein: CAIRPGTGVNQPQHF
clone size: NA; J gene: TRBJ2-1; V gene: TRBV27; D gene: TRBD1; CDR3 DNA: TGTGCCAGCAGTTCGGACAGGGGCTACAATGAGCAGTTCTTC; CDR3 protein: CASSSDRGYNEQFF
clone size: NA; J gene: TRBJ2-5; V gene: TRBV25-1; D gene: TRBD2; CDR3 DNA: TGTGCCAGCAGTGACCCGTCAGGACTAGTCCAAGAGACCCAGTACTTC; CDR3 protein: CASSDPSGLVQETQYF
clone size: NA; J gene: TRBJ2-2; V gene: TRBV5-1; D gene: TRBD1; CDR3 DNA: TGCGCCAGCAGCTTCCAGGGGGCCAACACCGGGGAGCTGTTTTTT; CDR3 protein: CASSFQGANTGELFF
clone size: NA; J gene: TRBJ2-7; V gene: TRBV5-6; D gene: NA; CDR3 DNA: TGTGCCAGCAGCCGGACGACAGGACGTTCCTCTCTATACGAGCAGTACTTC; CDR3 protein: CASSRTTGRSSLYEQYF
clone size: once; J gene: TRBJ2-3; V gene: TRBV11-2; D gene: TRBD2; CDR3 DNA: TGTGCCAGCAGCACCTCGCTAGCGGGGACTCTAGGGACGCAGTATTTT; CDR3 protein: CASSTSLAGTLGTQYF
clone size: NA; J gene: TRBJ2-1; V gene: TRBV6-4; D gene: TRBD2; CDR3 DNA: TGTGCCAGCAGTGTACTAGCGGGGGGGCCGAATGAGCAGTTCTTC; CDR3 protein: CASSVLAGGPNEQFF
clone size: NA; J gene: TRBJ2-7; V gene: TRBV4-2; D gene: NA; CDR3 DNA: TGTGCCAGCAGCGAACTCCCTACCTACGAGCAGTACTTC; CDR3 protein: CASSELPTYEQYF
clone size: few; J gene: TRBJ2-1; V gene: TRBV13; D gene: NA; CDR3 DNA: TGTGCCAGCAGCTTAGGGACTAGTGCCAATGAGCAGTTCTTC; CDR3 protein: CASSLGTSANEQFF
clone size: NA; J gene: TRBJ1-1; V gene: TRBV14; D gene: NA; CDR3 DNA: TGTGCCAGCAGCCTGAGAACAGGGAGGGACACTGAAGCTTTCTTT; CDR3 protein: CASSLRTGRDTEAFF
clone size: NA; J gene: TRBJ2-1; V gene: TRBV6-1; D gene: TRBD2; CDR3 DNA: TGTGCCAGCAGTGGCCAGCGGGGGGGCAATGAGCAGTTCTTC; CDR3 protein: CASSGQRGGNEQFF
clone size: once; J gene: TRBJ2-2; V gene: TRBV7-9; D gene: NA; CDR3 DNA: TGTGCCAGCAGCTCGCCTGGACTACGGAACACCGGGGAGCTGTTTTTT; CDR3 protein: CASSSPGLRNTGELFF
clone size: few; J gene: TRBJ2-1; V gene: TRBV4-3; D gene: NA; CDR3 DNA: TGCGCCAGCAGCCAAGATAAGCTCCGGGGGTACAATGAGCAGTTCTTC; CDR3 protein: CASSQDKLRGYNEQFF
clone size: NA; J gene: TRBJ2-7; V gene: TRBV5-1; D gene: NA; CDR3 DNA: TGCGCCAGCAGCAGGGGGGGTCGGGATCTCTCCGAGCAGTACTTC; CDR3 protein: CASSRGGRDLSEQYF
clone size: NA; J gene: TRBJ2-2; V gene: TRBV5-1; D gene: TRBD1; CDR3 DNA: TGCGCCAGCAGCAGAAGAGGGGGCGAAGGGACCGGGGAGCTGTTTTTT; CDR3 protein: CASSRRGGEGTGELFF
clone size: few; J gene: TRBJ1-5; V gene: TRBV10-3; D gene: TRBD1; CDR3 DNA: TGTGCCATCAGTGAGCCCGGACAGGGTTCCCATCAGCCCCAGCATTTT; CDR3 protein: CAISEPGQGSHQPQHF
clone size: few; J gene: TRBJ2-1; V gene: TRBV6-5; D gene: NA; CDR3 DNA: TGTGCCAGCAGTTACGATGACAGTCACTACAATGAGCAGTTCTTC; CDR3 protein: CASSYDDSHYNEQFF
clone size: NA; J gene: TRBJ1-4; V gene: TRBV29-1; D gene: TRBD1; CDR3 DNA: TGCAGCGTTGGGGACAGGGGGCGCGAGTTTGGTGAAAAACTGTTTTTT; CDR3 protein: CSVGDRGREFGEKLFF
clone size: NA; J gene: TRBJ1-1; V gene: TRBV18; D gene: NA; CDR3 DNA: TGTGCCAGCTCACCCCAAGGGGTGAACACTGAAGCTTTCTTT; CDR3 protein: CASSPQGVNTEAFF
clone size: NA; J gene: TRBJ2-7; V gene: TRBV5-1; D gene: TRBD1; CDR3 DNA: TGCGCCAGCAGGCAGGGGGCCCCCTACGAGCAGTACTTC; CDR3 protein: CASRQGAPYEQYF
clone size: NA; J gene: TRBJ2-1; V gene: TRBV7-2; D gene: TRBD1; CDR3 DNA: TGTGCCAGCAGCACCAGAGGGACAGGGATCCATGAGCAGTTCTTC; CDR3 protein: CASSTRGTGIHEQFF
clone size: NA; J gene: TRBJ1-2; V gene: TRBV14; D gene: TRBD1; CDR3 DNA: TGTGCCAGCAGCGTGGGGCAGGGGGCCTATGGCTACACCTTC; CDR3 protein: CASSVGQGAYGYTF
clone size: NA; J gene: TRBJ1-2; V gene: TRBV2; D gene: NA; CDR3 DNA: TGTGCCAGCAGTCTACTCGGGAACTATGGCTACACCTTC; CDR3 protein: CASSLLGNYGYTF
clone size: NA; J gene: TRBJ2-2; V gene: TRBV6-4; D gene: TRBD1; CDR3 DNA: TGTGCCAGCAGTAGGGGGCCGAACACCGGGGAGCTGTTTTTT; CDR3 protein: CASSRGPNTGELFF
clone size: NA; J gene: TRBJ2-5; V gene: TRBV28; D gene: TRBD1; CDR3 DNA: TGTGCCAGCAGTGTCGGGACAGGGCGGAAGAGGACCCAGTACTTC; CDR3 protein: CASSVGTGRKRTQYF
clone size: NA; J gene: TRBJ1-5; V gene: TRBV19; D gene: NA; CDR3 DNA: TGTGCCAGCGAACCCTACGCAGGCCAGCCCCAGCATTTT; CDR3 protein: CASEPYAGQPQHF
clone size: NA; J gene: TRBJ1-2; V gene: TRBV6-5; D gene: TRBD1; CDR3 DNA: TGTGCCAGCAGCAGGGACAGGCGGGGATTCACGTACACCTTC; CDR3 protein: CASSRDRRGFTYTF
clone size: medium-sized; J gene: TRBJ2-1; V gene: TRBV27; D gene: TRBD2; CDR3 DNA: TGTGCCAGCAGTTTAACGACAGCGGGAACCTACAATGAGCAGTTCTTC; CDR3 protein: CASSLTTAGTYNEQFF
clone size: NA; J gene: TRBJ1-6; V gene: TRBV6-5; D gene: TRBD1; CDR3 DNA: TGTGCCAGCAGTTACTCGCCGGGACAGGGCTTGTATCCCCTCCACTTT; CDR3 protein: CASSYSPGQGLYPLHF
clone size: NA; J gene: TRBJ1-2; V gene: TRBV9; D gene: NA; CDR3 DNA: TGTGCCAGCAGCGTAGGAGGCAGCTATGGCTACACCTTC; CDR3 protein: CASSVGGSYGYTF
clone size: NA; J gene: TRBJ2-3; V gene: TRBV19; D gene: TRBD2; CDR3 DNA: TGTGCCAGTAGATTTGGCGGGAGTTTAGATACGCAGTATTTT; CDR3 protein: CASRFGGSLDTQYF
clone size: once; J gene: TRBJ1-5; V gene: TRBV5-1; D gene: NA; CDR3 DNA: TGCGCCAGCAGCTTGTGGGCAGGGGATCAGCCCCAGCATTTT; CDR3 protein: CASSLWAGDQPQHF
clone size: NA; J gene: TRBJ2-1; V gene: TRBV27; D gene: TRBD2; CDR3 DNA: TGTGCCAGCAGTTTTTCCGGGGAGGGGTACAATGAGCAGTTCTTC; CDR3 protein: CASSFSGEGYNEQFF
clone size: NA; J gene: TRBJ1-1; V gene: TRBV11-1; D gene: NA; CDR3 DNA: TGTGCCAGCAGCTTAACGCGGGGAACTGAAGCTTTCTTT; CDR3 protein: CASSLTRGTEAFF
clone size: few; J gene: TRBJ1-5; V gene: TRBV4-1; D gene: NA; CDR3 DNA: TGCGCCAGCAGCCCCCGTCGGGTCGATCAGCCCCAGCATTTT; CDR3 protein: CASSPRRVDQPQHF
clone size: NA; J gene: TRBJ1-1; V gene: TRBV28; D gene: TRBD1; CDR3 DNA: TGTGCCAGCAGTTCAGGGGGCACTGAAGCTTTCTTT; CDR3 protein: CASSSGGTEAFF
clone size: NA; J gene: TRBJ1-2; V gene: TRBV19; D gene: NA; CDR3 DNA: TGTGCCAGCTACTCGGGACATAAAAACTGGGACTATGGCTACACCTTC; CDR3 protein: CASYSGHKNWDYGYTF
clone size: NA; J gene: TRBJ2-3; V gene: TRBV27; D gene: NA; CDR3 DNA: TGTGCCAGCAGCGCAGGTGTGGGGGGAGGCGGCGATACGCAGTATTTT; CDR3 protein: CASSAGVGGGGDTQYF
clone size: NA; J gene: TRBJ2-5; V gene: TRBV2; D gene: TRBD2; CDR3 DNA: TGTGCCAGCAGTGAATCGGGGGGTGGGGAGACCCAGTACTTC; CDR3 protein: CASSESGGGETQYF
clone size: few; J gene: TRBJ1-2; V gene: TRBV2; D gene: TRBD1; CDR3 DNA: TGTGCCAGCAGTCGGGGACAGGGGGCCTCTGGCTACACCTTC; CDR3 protein: CASSRGQGASGYTF
clone size: few; J gene: TRBJ2-1; V gene: TRBV5-1; D gene: NA; CDR3 DNA: TGCGCCAGCAGCCCGGGACTCCTCAATGAGCAGTTCTTC; CDR3 protein: CASSPGLLNEQFF
clone size: few; J gene: TRBJ1-1; V gene: TRBV10-3; D gene: TRBD1; CDR3 DNA: TGTGCCATCAGTGCGAGGACAGGAGGAGACACTGAAGCTTTCTTT; CDR3 protein: CAISARTGGDTEAFF
clone size: few; J gene: TRBJ1-2; V gene: TRBV19; D gene: NA; CDR3 DNA: TGTGCCAGTAGTACCTTGGACAGTAACTTTGCTAACTATGGCTACACCTTC; CDR3 protein: CASSTLDSNFANYGYTF
clone size: NA; J gene: TRBJ2-7; V gene: TRBV5-4; D gene: TRBD2; CDR3 DNA: TGTGCCAGCAGCTTGATGCAGGGAGGGTACGAGCAGTACTTC; CDR3 protein: CASSLMQGGYEQYF
clone size: NA; J gene: TRBJ2-5; V gene: TRBV2; D gene: NA; CDR3 DNA: TGTGCCAGCAGTTCCGGGAGCCTAAAGACCCAGTACTTC; CDR3 protein: CASSSGSLKTQYF
clone size: NA; J gene: TRBJ1-1; V gene: TRBV5-4; D gene: NA; CDR3 DNA: TGTGCCAGCAGCTTGACGGTGAACACTGAAGCTTTCTTT; CDR3 protein: CASSLTVNTEAFF
clone size: NA; J gene: TRBJ2-7; V gene: TRBV7-2; D gene: NA; CDR3 DNA: TGTGCCAGCAGCTTAGGAGGGCGGTCCTACGAGCAGTACTTC; CDR3 protein: CASSLGGRSYEQYF
clone size: NA; J gene: TRBJ2-6; V gene: TRBV2; D gene: NA; CDR3 DNA: TGTGCCCGGAGTAGACCGGGGGCCAACGTCCTGACTTTC; CDR3 protein: CARSRPGANVLTF
clone size: NA; J gene: TRBJ1-4; V gene: TRBV28; D gene: TRBD1; CDR3 DNA: TGTGCCAGCAGTCCCGGGACAGGGCGTGAAAAACTGTTTTTT; CDR3 protein: CASSPGTGREKLFF
clone size: once; J gene: TRBJ2-7; V gene: TRBV10-3; D gene: NA; CDR3 DNA: TGTGCCATCAGCCCCGACAAGCGGGTAATCAACGAGCAGTACTTC; CDR3 protein: CAISPDKRVINEQYF
clone size: few; J gene: TRBJ1-1; V gene: TRBV9; D gene: NA; CDR3 DNA: TGTGCCAGCAGTGGTACGTTCAGGTCCTCGAACACTGAAGCTTTCTTT; CDR3 protein: CASSGTFRSSNTEAFF
clone size: NA; J gene: TRBJ2-5; V gene: TRBV27; D gene: TRBD2; CDR3 DNA: TGTGCCAGCAGTCCCAGGGGGACTAGCGGGAGGGCCGGGGAGACCCAGTACTTC; CDR3 protein: CASSPRGTSGRAGETQYF
clone size: once; J gene: TRBJ2-5; V gene: TRBV19; D gene: TRBD2; CDR3 DNA: TGTGCTGCGGGGACTAGCGGGGGCAACCAAGAGACCCAGTACTTC; CDR3 protein: CAAGTSGGNQETQYF
clone size: NA; J gene: TRBJ1-1; V gene: TRBV7-3; D gene: NA; CDR3 DNA: TGTGCCAGCAGCGTACAACCGAACACTGAAGCTTTCTTT; CDR3 protein: CASSVQPNTEAFF